The 7 T cell receptor beta chains below all came from one sample that was sequenced in a study of CDR3 diversity in severe acne. TCRdb used MiXCR to reprocess the PCR reads, holding one entry per CDR3 protein. The table includes more than 70,000 distinct CDR3 sequences, about 53% detected once. What was sequenced was blood. The receptor source for this set is a male donor with severe acne vulgaris.

This clonotype was observed at least ten times. The V gene is TRBV11-1, the J gene TRBJ2-5; D is uncertain. This CDR3 spans 13 amino acids. The germline CDR1 and CDR2 sequences are SGHAT and FQDESV (reference sequence). Trimming took off 5 bases at V and 2 bases at J, with 9 bases between the two ends. CDR3 in amino acids: CASSKGEQETQYF. The CDR3 nucleotides read TGTGCCAGCAGCAAAGGAGAGCAAGAGACCCAGTACTTC. The full variable domain, its missing parts supplied by reference TRBV11-1 and TRBJ2-5, is EAEVAQSPRYKITEKSQAVAFWCDPISGHATLYWYRQILGQGPELLVQFQDESVVDDSQLPKDRFSAERLKGVDSTLKIQPAELGDSAMYLCASSKGEQETQYFGPGTRLLVL.

This clonotype has at least ten counts. The CDR3 DNA follows: TGTGCCAGCAGCTCCTTCGGGACTAGCGCGTACAATGAGCAGTTCTTC. Translating gives CASSSFGTSAYNEQFF. The chain couples TRBV7-8 to TRBJ2-1, with TRBD2 matching over 10 bases. In germline, CDR1 is SGHVS, CDR2 FQNEAQ. V was pared by 4 bases and J by 4 bases, with 7 bases of the junction left unmatched. CDR3 length equals 16 residues.

This clonotype was detected ten times or more. The chain is built from TRBV2 and TRBJ1-3, with D maybe TRBD1 (5 bases). CDR3 length: 14 residues. Looked up from germline, CDR1 is SNHLY and CDR2 is FYNNEI. V lost 3 bases, J lost 2 bases, and 8 bases lay in between. The CDR3 DNA reads TGTGCCAGCAGTGACGGCAGGGCTGGAAACACCATATATTTT. As protein: CASSDGRAGNTIYF.

The sample holds one count of this clonotype. This chain connects TRBV20-1 to TRBJ2-6, with D perhaps being TRBD1 or TRBD2 (5 bases each). Trimming left V 1 base short and J 4 bases short, with 8 bases between. Germline lookup yields CDR1 DFQATT and CDR2 SNEGSKA (reference sequence). This CDR3 is built from 14 residues. The CDR3 protein is CSARAGRGANVLTF. The DNA for the CDR3 is TGCAGTGCTAGAGCGGGGCGGGGGGCCAACGTCCTGACTTTC.

This clonotype was recorded at least ten times. J is TRBJ2-7 and V is TRBV20-1, with 9 bases lining up with TRBD1. The V gene end was trimmed by 0 bases and the J gene end by 4 bases; junction bases not matched to a gene: 4. The CDR3 spans 14 residues. CDR1 is DFQATT and CDR2 is SNEGSKA in the germline V gene (reference sequence). CDR3 in amino acids: CSARENRGLYEQYF. In nucleotides, the CDR3 is TGCAGTGCTAGAGAAAACAGGGGGCTTTACGAGCAGTACTTC.

The chain links TRBV12-3 or TRBV12-4 to TRBJ2-2; 9 bases agree with TRBD1. With 6 bases clipped from V and 5 bases from J, the junction kept 7 bases outside the gene matches. This CDR3 has 15 amino acids. For the CDR3, the DNA is TGTGCCAGCAGGGCCGGGACAGGGCTAACCGGGGAGCTGTTTTTT. It specifies CASRAGTGLTGELFF.

This clonotype came up once. This rearrangement joins TRBV7-2 to TRBJ2-7, with a possible D match to TRBD2 (5 bases). Germline V lookup: CDR1 SGHTA, CDR2 FQGNSA. Trimming removed 5 bases from V and 2 bases from J, with 19 bases in between. CDR3 length: 16 amino acids. The CDR3 here is CASSPERTPPPYEQYV. The CDR3 bases are TGTGCCAGCAGCCCAGAGCGGACGCCCCCCCCCTACGAGCAGTACGTC.